The next 26 T cell receptor beta chains were all read from a single sample in a study of T cells in Graves' hyperthyroidism and ophthalmopathy. Amplification targeted TCR beta CDR3 regions from RNA transcripts. HTBI primers were used for first-round RT-PCR of the TCR CDR3. TCRdb independently ran MiXCR on the multiplex PCR reads; one entry per CDR3 protein. The sample consists of about 380,000 distinct CDR3 sequences, 13% of them appearing once. Source material: blood. The receptors were gathered from a man younger than 40 with Graves' hyperthyroidism that later progressed to Graves' ophthalmopathy.

This clonotype was seen repeatedly, ten times or more. The chain recombines TRBV14 with TRBJ1-1; 9 bases match TRBD1. With V trimmed by 5 bases and J by 4 bases, 11 bases remained unmatched. CDR3 length equals 16 residues. CDR1 and CDR2 (germline): SGHDN, FVKESK. The CDR3 DNA sequence: TGTGCCAGCAGCTATACTCACAGGGGGCGAGGCACTGAAGCTTTCTTT. The encoded protein is CASSYTHRGRGTEAFF.

This clonotype came up many times. This chain links TRBV7-9 with TRBJ2-7; D assignment may be TRBD1 or TRBD2 (6 bases each). The length of the CDR3 is 14 residues. CDR1 is SEHNR, CDR2 FQNEAQ, per germline (reference sequence). V shed 2 bases and J shed 2 bases, with 10 bases lying between them. The CDR3, as DNA: TGTGCCAGCAGCTTAAGGGGGGCAACCTACGAGCAGTACTTC. This gives the protein CASSLRGATYEQYF. The full variable domain, rest sourced from reference TRBV7-9 and TRBJ2-7, is DTGVSQNPRHKITKRGQNVTFRCDPISEHNRLYWYRQTLGQGPEFLTYFQNEAQLEKSRLLSDRFSAERPKGSFSTLEIQRTEQGDSAMYLCASSLRGATYEQYFGPGTRLTVT.

This clonotype was counted between two and nine times. The chain has TRBV12-3 or TRBV12-4 and TRBJ1-4, with a weak D call TRBD1 (6 bases). V was clipped by 4 bases and J by 3 bases, with 12 bases between them. CDR3 length: 15 residues. For the CDR3, the DNA is TGTGCCAGCAGTTCCGCAGGGGTTTCTAATGAAAAACTGTTTTTT. Its translation: CASSSAGVSNEKLFF.

The chain uses TRBV20-1 and TRBJ1-3; D call uncertain. Germline V lookup: CDR1 DFQATT, CDR2 SNEGSKA (reference sequence). The CDR3 extends over 14 amino acids. V lost 0 bases to trimming and J lost 3 bases, with 9 bases between them. The CDR3 is CSARDERSGNTIYF. The DNA for the CDR3 is TGCAGTGCTAGAGACGAACGAAGTGGAAACACCATATATTTT.

This clonotype was picked up a small number of times. The genes are TRBV5-6 and TRBJ2-1; 9 positions agree with TRBD2. In germline, CDR1 is SGHDT, CDR2 YYEEEE. Trimming removed 1 base from V and 1 base from J; junction bases left unmatched: 12. The CDR3 loop spans 19 amino acids. CDR3 coding DNA: TGTGCCAGCAGCTTGTTTACTAGGGCGGGGGGGCAATCCTACAATGAGCAGTTCTTC. Encoded protein: CASSLFTRAGGQSYNEQFF.

This clonotype occurred a few times. The chain employs TRBV4-2 and TRBJ2-7; D might be TRBD1 (6 bases). CDR1 and CDR2 (germline): LGHNA, YNFKEQ. CDR3 length: 15 residues. With 1 base removed from V and 4 bases from J, the gap between germline ends came to 14 bases. The CDR3 loop is CASSQVAGEFYEQYF. In DNA, the CDR3 is TGTGCCAGCAGCCAAGTGGCAGGGGAGTTTTACGAGCAGTACTTC.

Ten or more counts support this clonotype. The chain couples TRBV12-3 or TRBV12-4 to TRBJ2-5, with D perhaps matching TRBD2 (6 bases). Trimming took off 8 bases at V and 5 bases at J, with 15 bases between the two ends. The CDR3 runs 13 residues. Written as DNA, the CDR3 is TGTGCCAGCCAGGCGGGGCCCCAGGAGACCCAGTACTTC. It specifies CASQAGPQETQYF.

The rearrangement joins TRBV19 to TRBJ2-3, with a weak D call TRBD2 (6 bases). Germline V gene sequence: CDR1 LNHDA, CDR2 SQIVND (reference sequence). The V and J ends lost 6 bases and 5 bases respectively, with 18 bases between them. The CDR3 has 15 residues. CDR3 nucleotide sequence: TGTGCCAGTAGATGGTGGGCTAGCGCTGTAGATACGCAGTATTTT. Its translation is CASRWWASAVDTQYF.

This chain links TRBV28 with TRBJ2-3, with a tentative D call TRBD1 (6 bases). CDR1 is MDHEN and CDR2 is SYDVKM in the germline V gene. Deletions cut 2 bases from V and 3 bases from J, with 15 bases between. CDR3 length equals 16 residues. The CDR3 here is CASSLIDRRATDTQYF. The CDR3 DNA follows: TGTGCCAGCAGTTTAATTGACAGGAGAGCAACAGATACGCAGTATTTT.

This clonotype appeared many times. The chain is built from TRBV30 and TRBJ1-1, with TRBD1 matching over 8 bases. CDR1 and CDR2 from the germline V gene are GTSNPN and SVGIG (reference sequence). The CDR3 loop spans 13 amino acids. V lost 1 base to trimming and J lost 10 bases; unmatched junction nucleotides: 8. CDR3 sequence: CAWSGGTRGPAFF. In DNA, the CDR3 is TGTGCCTGGAGTGGGGGTACCAGGGGGCCAGCTTTCTTT.

In its sample, this clonotype was seen many times. CDR3 nucleotide sequence: TGTGCCAGCAGTCATCCCCTCGCGGGGGGGCCCGGGGAGCTGTTTTTT. This gives the protein CASSHPLAGGPGELFF. The V and J genes are TRBV9 and TRBJ2-2; 9 positions agree with TRBD2. The length of the CDR3 is 16 residues. Per germline, CDR1 SGDLS and CDR2 YYNGEE. V was pared by 5 bases and J by 6 bases, with 11 bases of the junction left unmatched.

This clonotype was observed many times. The rearrangement links TRBV20-1 to TRBJ2-5; D is ambiguous. V lost 1 base to trimming and J lost 0 bases, with 6 bases between them. Germline assignment: CDR1 DFQATT and CDR2 SNEGSKA (reference sequence). CDR3 length equals 13 residues. CDR3 protein: CSARGWDQETQYF. CDR3 coding DNA: TGCAGTGCTAGAGGCTGGGACCAAGAGACCCAGTACTTC.

This clonotype was detected only a few times. A junction boundary mismatches the germline segment, possibly from a read error. The chain links TRBV9 to TRBJ1-1; perhaps TRBD1 as D (5 bases). This CDR3 region has 14 residues. CDR1 and CDR2 from the germline V gene are SGDLS and YYNGEE. The DNA for the CDR3 is TGTACCAGCAGCGTAGGCCCAGGGTACCCTGAAGCTTTCTTT. Translating it yields CTSSVGPGYPEAFF. Using reference TRBV9 and TRBJ1-1 for the parts outside the CDR3, the full variable domain is DSGVTQTPKHLITATGQRVTLRCSPRSGDLSVYWYQQSLDQGLQFLIQYYNGEERAKGNILERFSAQQFPDLHSELNLSSLELGDSALYFCTSSVGPGYPEAFFGQGTRLTVV.

This rearrangement joins TRBV14 to TRBJ1-1, with TRBD1 identical over 7 bases. The CDR3 extends over 18 amino acids. Per germline, CDR1 SGHDN and CDR2 FVKESK. The trim removed 2 bases at V and 1 base at J, leaving 13 bases unmatched. This CDR3 reads CASSQRWGRGFRNTEAFF. The CDR3 DNA sequence: TGTGCCAGCAGCCAAAGATGGGGCAGGGGGTTTCGGAACACTGAAGCTTTCTTT.

This clonotype was seen ten or more times. V gene TRBV6-1 combines with J gene TRBJ2-1, with D perhaps TRBD2 (6 bases). Trimming shortened V by 0 bases and J by 0 bases, and 6 bases separated the two germline ends. This CDR3 is built from 15 residues. The germline CDR1 and CDR2 sequences are MNHNS and SASEGT. The CDR3 here is CASSEAGGSYNEQFF. Written as DNA, the CDR3 is TGTGCCAGCAGTGAAGCGGGGGGCTCCTACAATGAGCAGTTCTTC.

Of note for this clonotype: The junction and the germline gene differ at one end; a read error may be behind it. V usage is TRBV6-2 or TRBV6-3 and J usage is TRBJ2-1, with a weak D call TRBD1 (6 bases). This CDR3 has 19 residues. Germline CDR1 and CDR2: MNHEY and SVGEGT. The CDR3 DNA reads as TGTCCCAGCAGTTACTCGGGGACACACCCAACTTTATCCTACAATGAGCAGTTCTTC. This gives the protein CPSSYSGTHPTLSYNEQFF.

The chain employs TRBV20-1 and TRBJ1-5; tentatively, D is TRBD1 (6 bases). The V gene's germline CDR1 is DFQATT and CDR2 SNEGSKA (reference sequence). The CDR3 length is 15 residues. V was shortened by 3 bases and J by 3 bases, with 15 bases between the two germline ends. DNA of the CDR3: TGCAGTGCTAGCCCTATAACAGGGTTCAATCAGCCCCAGCATTTT. Translation: CSASPITGFNQPQHF.

This clonotype has ten or more counts. The DNA of the CDR3 is TGTGCCTGGAGCGAGATGGGCAATCAGCCCCAGCATTTT. It translates to CAWSEMGNQPQHF. The chain joins TRBV30 to TRBJ1-5; no clear D. Germline CDR1 reads GTSNPN; CDR2 reads SVGIG (reference sequence). This CDR3 spans 13 amino acids. Between the trimmed V and J ends, which lost 3 bases and 2 bases, there was a span of 8 bases.

This clonotype was recorded many times. This CDR3 reads CASSESQGNQPQHF. CDR3 coding DNA: TGTGCCAGCAGTGAATCCCAAGGCAATCAGCCCCAGCATTTT. This chain connects TRBV6-1 to TRBJ1-5; D is unresolved. The V end lost 2 bases, the J end lost 2 bases, and 7 bases lay between the germline ends. This CDR3 region has 14 residues. In germline, CDR1 is MNHNS, CDR2 SASEGT.

In the case of this clonotype: It may be a read error: a sequence one base away is much more abundant. J is TRBJ1-1 and V is TRBV3-1; D is unclear. CDR3 length: 12 residues. CDR1 and CDR2 (germline): LGHDT, YNNKEL (reference sequence). Written as DNA, the CDR3 is TGTGGCAGCAGCCACCGGGCCTATGAAGCTTTCTTT. Encoded protein: CGSSHRAYEAFF. The complete variable domain, with remaining parts taken from reference TRBV3-1 and TRBJ1-1, reads DTAVSQTPKYLVTQMGNDKSIKCEQNLGHDTMYWYKQDSKKFLKIMFSYNNKELIINETVPNRFSPKSPDKAHLNLHINSLELGDSAVYFCGSSHRAYEAFFGQGTRLTVV.

This chain connects TRBV5-5 to TRBJ2-3, with TRBD2 matching 7 bases. V dropped 2 bases and J dropped 3; count of bases not matched to a gene: 9. CDR1 and CDR2 from the germline V gene are SGHKS and YYEKEE (reference sequence). The CDR3 runs to 16 residues. For the CDR3, the DNA is TGTGCCAGCAGCTTCCTACGGGGGGTGTTTACAGATACGCAGTATTTT. This encodes CASSFLRGVFTDTQYF. Looking up the rest from reference TRBV5-5 and TRBJ2-3 gives the full variable domain: DAGVTQSPTHLIKTRGQQVTLRCSPISGHKSVSWYQQVLGQGPQFIFQYYEKEERGRGNFPDRFSARQFPNYSSELNVNALLLGDSALYLCASSFLRGVFTDTQYFGPGTRLTVL.

The rearrangement uses TRBV20-1 and TRBJ2-3; TRBD2 is a possible D gene (7 bases). The V gene's germline CDR1 is DFQATT and CDR2 SNEGSKA (reference sequence). The V and J ends lost 6 bases and 2 bases respectively, with 18 bases between them. The length of the CDR3 is 15 residues. In DNA, the CDR3 is TGCAGTGCCCAAGTGGGGGGGGGGGCCACAGATACGCAGTATTTT. Its protein is CSAQVGGGATDTQYF.

This clonotype was seen at least ten times. This chain uses TRBV7-9 with TRBJ2-1; 9 nucleotides agree with TRBD2. V lost 3 bases to trimming and J lost 2 bases; unmatched junction nucleotides: 2. The CDR3 has 15 residues. The V gene's germline CDR1 is SEHNR and CDR2 FQNEAQ (reference sequence). CDR3 nucleotides: TGTGCCAGCAGCTTTGGCGGGGGGGCCTACAATGAGCAGTTCTTC. Translation: CASSFGGGAYNEQFF.

This clonotype was counted many times. The chain is built from TRBV28 and TRBJ2-7; possible D gene TRBD1, 7 bases. V was pared by 11 bases and J by 2 bases, with 10 bases between. CDR1 is MDHEN and CDR2 is SYDVKM in the germline V gene. The CDR3 has 11 residues. CDR3 loop: CAAGQPYEQYF. The CDR3 region has the DNA TGTGCCGCGGGACAGCCCTACGAGCAGTACTTC.

This clonotype was detected a few times. The chain recombines TRBV24-1 with TRBJ2-5; TRBD1 might be the D (6 bases). CDR1 is KGHDR and CDR2 is SFDVKD in the germline V gene. The V gene lost 4 bases and the J gene lost 5 bases, with 13 bases spanning the gap. The CDR3 has 14 residues. The CDR3 nucleotides read TGTGCCACCAGTGACCCCGGGACACAGGAGACCCAGTACTTC. Protein product: CATSDPGTQETQYF.

V usage is TRBV7-7 and J usage is TRBJ1-1, with D unresolved. Trimming took 5 bases from V and 0 from J, leaving 10 bases between them. The CDR3 covers 14 residues. CDR1 is SSHAT and CDR2 is FNYEAQ in the germline V gene (reference sequence). CDR3 in amino acids: CASSPSGVNTEAFF. As DNA, the CDR3 is TGTGCCAGCAGCCCCTCCGGGGTGAACACTGAAGCTTTCTTT. Combining the CDR3 with reference TRBV7-7 and TRBJ1-1 gives the whole variable domain GAGVSQSPRYKVTKRGQDVTLRCDPISSHATLYWYQQALGQGPEFLTYFNYEAQPDKSGLPSDRFSAERPEGSISTLTIQRTEQRDSAMYRCASSPSGVNTEAFFGQGTRLTVV.